The source of this TCR beta chain is a study of cytomegalovirus exposure and HLA in healthy donors. Study-wide context: As released early, the data held roughly 85 million unique TCRs from HLA-typed donors. Study results and caveats: Earlier analysis found most TCR beta V segments productive about 87% or about 30% of the time. Later on, an analysis tied 15,000 or so TCR beta sequences to HLA alleles at 0.05 false discovery rate.

This clone was seen a single time. The antigen is not known. The PCR had 60 Vbeta and 13 Jbeta primers. TCRdb's copy holds only in-frame clones and misses some; the assay was immunoSEQ multiplex PCR. There are approximately 150,000 clones in the sample; roughly four fifths occur only once, and more than 0.8% lies in the top ten. The V end lost 4 bases, the J end lost 9 bases, and 19 bases lay between the germline ends. This CDR3 comprises 14 residues. From germline, CDR1 is SGHDT and CDR2 YYEEEE. The sample taken for sequencing was PBMCs. This chain links TRBV5-6 with TRBJ2-5; the D gene is possibly TRBD2 (7 bases). The TCR sequence derives from a woman between 35 and 50 years old in good health and CMV-seronegative. CDR3 coding DNA: TGTGCCAGCAGCCTAAGCGCAGGGGAGGGTGCCCAGTACTTC. Translation: CASSLSAGEGAQYF.